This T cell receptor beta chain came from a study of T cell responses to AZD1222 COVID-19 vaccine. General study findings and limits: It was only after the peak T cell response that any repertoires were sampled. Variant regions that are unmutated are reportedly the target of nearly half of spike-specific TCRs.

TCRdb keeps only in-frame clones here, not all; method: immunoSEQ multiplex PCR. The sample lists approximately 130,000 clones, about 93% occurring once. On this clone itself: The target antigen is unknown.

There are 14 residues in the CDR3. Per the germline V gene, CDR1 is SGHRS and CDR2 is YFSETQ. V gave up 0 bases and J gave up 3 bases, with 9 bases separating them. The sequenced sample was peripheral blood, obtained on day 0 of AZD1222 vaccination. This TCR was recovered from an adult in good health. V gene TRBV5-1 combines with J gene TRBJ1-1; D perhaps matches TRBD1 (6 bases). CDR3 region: CASSLGQGYTEAFF. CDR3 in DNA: TGCGCCAGCAGCTTGGGCCAGGGGTACACTGAAGCTTTCTTT.